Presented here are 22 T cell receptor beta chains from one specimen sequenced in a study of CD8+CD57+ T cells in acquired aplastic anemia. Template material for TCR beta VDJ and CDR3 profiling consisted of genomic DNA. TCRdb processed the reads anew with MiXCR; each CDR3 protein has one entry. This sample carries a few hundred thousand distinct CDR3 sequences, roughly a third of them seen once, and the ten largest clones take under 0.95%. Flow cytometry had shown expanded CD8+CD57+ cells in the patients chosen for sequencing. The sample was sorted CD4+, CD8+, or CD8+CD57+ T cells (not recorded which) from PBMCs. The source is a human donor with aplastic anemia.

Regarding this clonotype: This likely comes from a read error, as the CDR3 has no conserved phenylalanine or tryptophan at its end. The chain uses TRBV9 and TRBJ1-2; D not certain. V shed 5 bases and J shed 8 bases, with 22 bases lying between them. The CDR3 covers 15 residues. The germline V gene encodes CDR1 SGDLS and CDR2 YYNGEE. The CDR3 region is CASSLSEVGKLGYTL. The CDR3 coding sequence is TGTGCCAGCAGTTTAAGTGAGGTGGGGAAATTAGGCTACACCCTC.

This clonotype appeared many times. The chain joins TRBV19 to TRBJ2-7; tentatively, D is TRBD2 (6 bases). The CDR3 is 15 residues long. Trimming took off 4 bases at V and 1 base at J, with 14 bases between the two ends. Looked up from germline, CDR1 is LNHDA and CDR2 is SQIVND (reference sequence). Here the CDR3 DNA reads TGTGCCAGTAGTACGGAACCGCGGGGATCCTACGAGCAGTACTTC. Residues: CASSTEPRGSYEQYF.

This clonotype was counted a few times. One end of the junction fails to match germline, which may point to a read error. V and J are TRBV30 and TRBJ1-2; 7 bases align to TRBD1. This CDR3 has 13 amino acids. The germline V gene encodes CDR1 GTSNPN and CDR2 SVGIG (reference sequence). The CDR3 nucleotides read TGTGCCTGGAGTCCCACCTCCAAACAGGGGTTTAGCTTC. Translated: CAWSPTSKQGFSF.

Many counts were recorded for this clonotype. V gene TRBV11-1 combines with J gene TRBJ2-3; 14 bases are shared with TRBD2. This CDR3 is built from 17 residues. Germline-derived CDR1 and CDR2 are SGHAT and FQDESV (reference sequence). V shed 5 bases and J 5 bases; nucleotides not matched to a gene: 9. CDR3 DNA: TGTGCCAGCAGCCTTGGGACTAGCGGGAGACGGGGAGATACGCAGTATTTT. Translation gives CASSLGTSGRRGDTQYF.

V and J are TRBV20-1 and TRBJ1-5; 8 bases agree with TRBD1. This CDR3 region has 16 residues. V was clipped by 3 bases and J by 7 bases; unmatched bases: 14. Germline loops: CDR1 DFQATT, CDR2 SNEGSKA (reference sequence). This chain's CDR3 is CSARGAGGAVSQPQHF. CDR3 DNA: TGCAGTGCTAGGGGCGCAGGGGGCGCGGTTTCCCAGCCCCAGCATTTT.

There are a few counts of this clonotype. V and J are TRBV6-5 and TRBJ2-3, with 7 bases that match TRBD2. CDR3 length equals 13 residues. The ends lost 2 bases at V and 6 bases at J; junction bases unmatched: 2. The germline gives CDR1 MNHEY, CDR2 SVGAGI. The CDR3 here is CASSYKAGDTQYF. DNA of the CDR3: TGTGCCAGCAGTTACAAAGCGGGGGATACGCAGTATTTT.

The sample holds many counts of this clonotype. CDR3 nucleotides: TGTGCCAGCGCTAGACAGGGGGCCGGGGAGCTGTTTTTT. Translating gives CASARQGAGELFF. The gene calls are TRBV19 and TRBJ2-2; TRBD1 aligns across 9 bases. V lost 9 bases and J lost 6; bases outside the gene matches: 5. The CDR3 is made up of 13 amino acids. Germline V gene sequence: CDR1 LNHDA, CDR2 SQIVND (reference sequence).

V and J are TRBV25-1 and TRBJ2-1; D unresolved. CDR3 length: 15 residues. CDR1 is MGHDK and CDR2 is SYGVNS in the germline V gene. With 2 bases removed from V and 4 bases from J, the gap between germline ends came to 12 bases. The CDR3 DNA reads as TGTGCCAGCAGTGAAACCCGCGGTTGGTACAATGAGCAGTTCTTC. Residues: CASSETRGWYNEQFF.

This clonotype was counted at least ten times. This chain's CDR3 is CATSRAYPGDSNQPQHF. For the CDR3, the DNA is TGTGCCACCAGCAGGGCTTACCCTGGGGATAGCAATCAGCCCCAGCATTTT. The V gene is TRBV15, the J gene TRBJ1-5, with D unclear. The germline V gene encodes CDR1 LNHNV and CDR2 YYDKDF (reference sequence). The CDR3 totals 17 residues. The germline V and J ends were trimmed by 3 bases and 0 bases, with 15 bases remaining between them.

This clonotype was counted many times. DNA of the CDR3: TGTGCCAGTAGTATTGGATACAGGGGATCCTATGGCTACACCTTC. Translating it yields CASSIGYRGSYGYTF. The chain couples TRBV19 to TRBJ1-2; 7 nucleotides line up with TRBD1. From germline, CDR1 is LNHDA and CDR2 SQIVND (reference sequence). The CDR3 length is 15 residues. With 3 bases clipped from V and 4 bases from J, the junction kept 8 bases outside the gene matches.

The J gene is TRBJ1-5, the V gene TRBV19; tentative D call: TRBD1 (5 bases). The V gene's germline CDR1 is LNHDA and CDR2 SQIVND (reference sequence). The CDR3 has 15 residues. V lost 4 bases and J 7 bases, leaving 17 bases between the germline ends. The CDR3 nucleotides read TGTGCCAGTAGTACTGATCGGGGCTATGAGCAGCCCCAGCATTTT. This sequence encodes CASSTDRGYEQPQHF. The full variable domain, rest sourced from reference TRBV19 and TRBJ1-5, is DGGITQSPKYLFRKEGQNVTLSCEQNLNHDAMYWYRQDPGQGLRLIYYSQIVNDFQKGDIAEGYSVSREKKESFPLTVTSAQKNPTAFYLCASSTDRGYEQPQHFGDGTRLSIL.

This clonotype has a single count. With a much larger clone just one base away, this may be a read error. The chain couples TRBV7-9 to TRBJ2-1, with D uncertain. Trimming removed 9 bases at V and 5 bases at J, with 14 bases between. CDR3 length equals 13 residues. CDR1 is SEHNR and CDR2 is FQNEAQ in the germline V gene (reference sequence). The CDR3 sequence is CARSQDMDNEQFF. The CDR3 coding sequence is TGTGCCAGGAGCCAAGACATGGACAATGAGCAGTTCTTC.

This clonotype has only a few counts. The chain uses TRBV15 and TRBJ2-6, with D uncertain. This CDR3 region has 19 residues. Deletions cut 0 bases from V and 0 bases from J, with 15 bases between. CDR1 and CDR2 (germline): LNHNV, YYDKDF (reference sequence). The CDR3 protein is CATSRESWLTDSGANVLTF. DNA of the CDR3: TGTGCCACCAGCAGAGAATCTTGGCTGACCGACTCTGGGGCCAACGTCCTGACTTTC.

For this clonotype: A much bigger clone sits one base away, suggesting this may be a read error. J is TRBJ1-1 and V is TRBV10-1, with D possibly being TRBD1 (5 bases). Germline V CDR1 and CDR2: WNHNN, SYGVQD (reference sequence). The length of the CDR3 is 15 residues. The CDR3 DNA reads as TGCGCCCGCAGTGAGTCGGGCAGGGCGAACACTGAAGCTTTCTTT. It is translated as CARSESGRANTEAFF.

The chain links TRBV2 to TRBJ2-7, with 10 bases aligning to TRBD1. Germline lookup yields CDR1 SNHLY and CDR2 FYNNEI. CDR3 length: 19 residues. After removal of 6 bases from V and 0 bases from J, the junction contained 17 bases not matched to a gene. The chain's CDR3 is CASSRRPTGGAGSSYEQYF. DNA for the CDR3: TGTGCCAGCAGCCGTCGACCGACAGGGGGCGCGGGGAGCTCCTACGAGCAGTACTTC.

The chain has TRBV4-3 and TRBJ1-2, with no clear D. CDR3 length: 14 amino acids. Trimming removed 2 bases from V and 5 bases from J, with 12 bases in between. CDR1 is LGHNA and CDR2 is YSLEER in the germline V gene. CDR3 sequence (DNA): TGCGCCAGCAGCCAACGGTCAAGCTCATATGGCTACACCTTC. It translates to CASSQRSSSYGYTF.

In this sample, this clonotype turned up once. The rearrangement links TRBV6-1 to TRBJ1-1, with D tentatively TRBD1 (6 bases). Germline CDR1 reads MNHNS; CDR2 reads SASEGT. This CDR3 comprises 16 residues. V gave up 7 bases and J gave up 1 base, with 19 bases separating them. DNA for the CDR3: TGTGCCAGCACCACAATGAGGGGGGGTGGGAACACTGAAGCTTTCTTT. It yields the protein CASTTMRGGGNTEAFF.

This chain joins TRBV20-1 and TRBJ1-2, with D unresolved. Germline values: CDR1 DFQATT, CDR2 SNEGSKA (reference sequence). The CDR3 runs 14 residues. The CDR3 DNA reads TGCAGCCCTGTGCGGGGAGGTACTAACTATGGCTACACCTTC. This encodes CSPVRGGTNYGYTF.

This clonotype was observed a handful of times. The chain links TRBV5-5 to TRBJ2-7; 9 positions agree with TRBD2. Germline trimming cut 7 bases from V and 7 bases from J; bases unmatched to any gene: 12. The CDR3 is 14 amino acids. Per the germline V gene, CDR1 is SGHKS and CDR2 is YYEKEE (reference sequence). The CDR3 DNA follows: TGTGCCAGCTCAGGGGGACTAGCACCGCGGGAGCAGTACTTC. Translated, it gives CASSGGLAPREQYF.

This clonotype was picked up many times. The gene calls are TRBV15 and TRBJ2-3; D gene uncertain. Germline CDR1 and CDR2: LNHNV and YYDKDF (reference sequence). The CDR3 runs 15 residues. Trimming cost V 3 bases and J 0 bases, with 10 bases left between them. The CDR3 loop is CATSRAPISTDTQYF. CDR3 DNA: TGTGCCACCAGCAGGGCTCCTATAAGCACAGATACGCAGTATTTT.

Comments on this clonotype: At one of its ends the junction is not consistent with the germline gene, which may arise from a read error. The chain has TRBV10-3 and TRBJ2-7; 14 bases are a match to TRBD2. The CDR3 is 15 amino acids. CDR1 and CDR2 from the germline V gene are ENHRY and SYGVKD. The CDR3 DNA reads TGTGCCAGCAGTGAGGGACTAGCGGGAGTCTACGAGCAGTACTTC. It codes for CASSEGLAGVYEQYF.

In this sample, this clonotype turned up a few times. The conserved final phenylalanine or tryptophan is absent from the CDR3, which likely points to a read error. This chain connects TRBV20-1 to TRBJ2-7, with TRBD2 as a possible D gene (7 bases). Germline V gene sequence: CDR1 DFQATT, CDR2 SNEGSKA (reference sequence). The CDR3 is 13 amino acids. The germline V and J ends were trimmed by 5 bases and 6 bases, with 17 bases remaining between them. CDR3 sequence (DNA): TGCAGTGCTTCGTCTGGGGGGGGGCTCGAGCAGTACCTC. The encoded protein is CSASSGGGLEQYL.